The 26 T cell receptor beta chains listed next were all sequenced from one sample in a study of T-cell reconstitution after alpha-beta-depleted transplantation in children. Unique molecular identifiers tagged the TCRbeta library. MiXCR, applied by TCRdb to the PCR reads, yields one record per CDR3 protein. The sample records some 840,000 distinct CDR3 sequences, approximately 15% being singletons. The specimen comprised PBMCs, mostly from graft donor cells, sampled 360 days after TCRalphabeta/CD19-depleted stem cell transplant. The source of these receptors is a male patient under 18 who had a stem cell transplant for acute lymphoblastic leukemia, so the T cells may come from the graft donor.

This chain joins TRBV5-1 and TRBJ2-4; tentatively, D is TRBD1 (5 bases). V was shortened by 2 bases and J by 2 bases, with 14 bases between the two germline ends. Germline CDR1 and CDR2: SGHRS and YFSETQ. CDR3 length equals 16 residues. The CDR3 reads CASSFVFRGTKNIQYF. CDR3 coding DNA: TGCGCCAGCAGCTTTGTTTTTAGGGGAACCAAAAACATTCAGTACTTC.

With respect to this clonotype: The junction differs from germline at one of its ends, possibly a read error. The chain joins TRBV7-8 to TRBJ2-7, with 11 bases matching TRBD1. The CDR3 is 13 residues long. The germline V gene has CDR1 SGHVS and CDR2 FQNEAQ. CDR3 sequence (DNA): TGTGCCGGCAGGGACAGGGGGGGCTACGAGCAGTACTTC. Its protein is CAGRDRGGYEQYF.

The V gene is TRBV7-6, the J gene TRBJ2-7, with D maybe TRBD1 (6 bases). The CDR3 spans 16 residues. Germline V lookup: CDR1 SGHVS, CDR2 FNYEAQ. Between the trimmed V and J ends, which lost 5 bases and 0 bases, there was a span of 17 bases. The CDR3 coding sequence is TGTGCCAGCAGCGCTCCCAAGACAGGCGACTCCTACGAGCAGTACTTC. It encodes CASSAPKTGDSYEQYF.

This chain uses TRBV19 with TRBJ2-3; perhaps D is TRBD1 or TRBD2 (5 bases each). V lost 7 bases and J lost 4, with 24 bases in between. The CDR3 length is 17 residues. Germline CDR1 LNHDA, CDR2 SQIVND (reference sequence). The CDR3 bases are TGTGCCAGTACCCACACCCCGCTAGGTACGGGACCAGATACGCAGTATTTT. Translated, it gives CASTHTPLGTGPDTQYF.

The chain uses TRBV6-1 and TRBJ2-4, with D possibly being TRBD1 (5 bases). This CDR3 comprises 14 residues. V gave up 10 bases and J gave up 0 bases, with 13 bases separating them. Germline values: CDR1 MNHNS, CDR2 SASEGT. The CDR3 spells CATHPRVAKNIQYF. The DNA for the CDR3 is TGTGCCACCCACCCCAGGGTAGCCAAAAACATTCAGTACTTC.

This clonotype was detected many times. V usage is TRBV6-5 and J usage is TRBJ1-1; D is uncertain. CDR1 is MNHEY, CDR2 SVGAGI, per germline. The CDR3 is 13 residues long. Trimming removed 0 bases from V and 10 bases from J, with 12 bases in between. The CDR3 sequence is CASSYSWRFGAFF. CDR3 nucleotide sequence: TGTGCCAGCAGTTACTCTTGGAGGTTTGGAGCTTTCTTT.

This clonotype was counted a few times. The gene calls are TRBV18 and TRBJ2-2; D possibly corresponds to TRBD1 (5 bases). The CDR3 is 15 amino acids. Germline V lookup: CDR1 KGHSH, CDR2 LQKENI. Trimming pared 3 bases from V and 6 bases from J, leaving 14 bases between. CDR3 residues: CASSPIQGIAGELFF. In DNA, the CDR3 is TGTGCCAGCTCACCTATCCAGGGCATCGCCGGGGAGCTGTTTTTT.

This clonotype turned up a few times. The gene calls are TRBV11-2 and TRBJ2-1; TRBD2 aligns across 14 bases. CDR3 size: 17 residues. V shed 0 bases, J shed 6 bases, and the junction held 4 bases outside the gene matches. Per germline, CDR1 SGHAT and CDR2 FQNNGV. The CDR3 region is CASSLDRGLAGANEQFF. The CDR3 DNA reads TGTGCCAGCAGCTTAGATAGGGGACTAGCGGGAGCCAATGAGCAGTTCTTC.

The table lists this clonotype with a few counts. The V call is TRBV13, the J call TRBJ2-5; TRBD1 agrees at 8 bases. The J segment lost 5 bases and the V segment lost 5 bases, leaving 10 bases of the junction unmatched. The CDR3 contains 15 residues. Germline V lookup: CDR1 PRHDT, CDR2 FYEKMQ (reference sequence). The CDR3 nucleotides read TGTGCCAGCAGCCGTTTAAAGGACAGGGAGGAGACCCAGTACTTC. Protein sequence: CASSRLKDREETQYF.

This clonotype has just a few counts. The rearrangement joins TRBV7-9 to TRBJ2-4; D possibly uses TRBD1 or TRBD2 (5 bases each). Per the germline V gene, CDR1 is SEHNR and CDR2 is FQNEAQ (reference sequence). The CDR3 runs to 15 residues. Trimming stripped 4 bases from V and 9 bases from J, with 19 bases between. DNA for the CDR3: TGTGCCAGCAGCTCGCCAGGGTTTCTTGGGGGCATTCAGTACTTC. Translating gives CASSSPGFLGGIQYF. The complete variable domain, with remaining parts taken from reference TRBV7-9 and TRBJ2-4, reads DTGVSQNPRHKITKRGQNVTFRCDPISEHNRLYWYRQTLGQGPEFLTYFQNEAQLEKSRLLSDRFSAERPKGSFSTLEIQRTEQGDSAMYLCASSSPGFLGGIQYFGAGTRLSVL.

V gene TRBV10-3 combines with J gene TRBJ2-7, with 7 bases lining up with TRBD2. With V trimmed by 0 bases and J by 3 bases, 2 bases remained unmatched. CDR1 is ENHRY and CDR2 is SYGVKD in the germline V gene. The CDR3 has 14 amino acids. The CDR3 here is CAISESGGVYEQYF. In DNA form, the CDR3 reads TGTGCCATCAGTGAGTCGGGGGGGGTCTACGAGCAGTACTTC.

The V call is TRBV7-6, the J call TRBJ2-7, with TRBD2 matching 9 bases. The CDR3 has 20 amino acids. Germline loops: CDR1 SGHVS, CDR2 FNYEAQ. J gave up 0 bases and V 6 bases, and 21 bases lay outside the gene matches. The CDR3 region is CASSRGQTGTGLASSYEQYF. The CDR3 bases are TGTGCCAGCAGTCGCGGGCAGACAGGGACGGGACTAGCTTCCTCCTACGAGCAGTACTTC.

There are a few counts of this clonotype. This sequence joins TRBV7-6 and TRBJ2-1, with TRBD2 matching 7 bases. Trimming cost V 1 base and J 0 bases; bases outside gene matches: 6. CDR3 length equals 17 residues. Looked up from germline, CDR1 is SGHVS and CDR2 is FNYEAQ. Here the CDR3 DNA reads TGTGCCAGCAGCTTAGTGGCTAGCGGACCCTCCTACAATGAGCAGTTCTTC. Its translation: CASSLVASGPSYNEQFF.

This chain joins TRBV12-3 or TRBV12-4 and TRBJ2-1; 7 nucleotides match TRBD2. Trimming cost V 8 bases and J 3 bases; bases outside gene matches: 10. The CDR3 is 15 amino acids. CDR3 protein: CASGTLGLVYNEQFF. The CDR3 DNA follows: TGTGCCAGCGGTACCCTAGGACTAGTCTACAATGAGCAGTTCTTC.

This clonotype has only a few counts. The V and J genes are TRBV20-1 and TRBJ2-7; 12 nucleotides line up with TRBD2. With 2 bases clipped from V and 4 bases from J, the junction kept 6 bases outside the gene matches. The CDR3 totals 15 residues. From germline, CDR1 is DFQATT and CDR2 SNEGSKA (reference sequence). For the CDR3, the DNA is TGCAGTGCTAGATCTTGGACTAGCGGGATGTACGAGCAGTACTTC. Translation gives CSARSWTSGMYEQYF.

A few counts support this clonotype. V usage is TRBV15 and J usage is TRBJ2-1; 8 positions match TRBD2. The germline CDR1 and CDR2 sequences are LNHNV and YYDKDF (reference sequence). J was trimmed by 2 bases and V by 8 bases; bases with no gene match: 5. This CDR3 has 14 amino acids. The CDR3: CATGAGVPYNEQFF. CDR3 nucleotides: TGTGCCACCGGAGCGGGAGTCCCCTACAATGAGCAGTTCTTC.

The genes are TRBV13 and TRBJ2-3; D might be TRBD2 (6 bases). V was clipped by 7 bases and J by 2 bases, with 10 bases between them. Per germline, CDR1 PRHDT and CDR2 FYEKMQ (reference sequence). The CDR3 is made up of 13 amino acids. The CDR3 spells CASTRDFTDTQYF. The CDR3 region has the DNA TGTGCCAGCACTCGGGACTTCACAGATACGCAGTATTTT. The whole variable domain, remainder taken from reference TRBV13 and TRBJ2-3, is AAGVIQSPRHLIKEKRETATLKCYPIPRHDTVYWYQQGPGQDPQFLISFYEKMQSDKGSIPDRFSAQQFSDYHSELNMSSLELGDSALYFCASTRDFTDTQYFGPGTRLTVL.

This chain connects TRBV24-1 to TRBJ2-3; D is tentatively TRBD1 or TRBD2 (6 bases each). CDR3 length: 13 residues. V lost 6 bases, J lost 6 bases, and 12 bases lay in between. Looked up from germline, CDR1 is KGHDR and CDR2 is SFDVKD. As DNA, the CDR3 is TGTGCCACCAGTCGGAGGGGGAGGGATACGCAGTATTTT. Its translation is CATSRRGRDTQYF.

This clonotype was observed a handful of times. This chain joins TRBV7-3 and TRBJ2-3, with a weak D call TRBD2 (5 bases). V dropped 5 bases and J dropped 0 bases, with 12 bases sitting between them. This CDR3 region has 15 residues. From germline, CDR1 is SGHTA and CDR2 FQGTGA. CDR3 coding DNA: TGTGCCAGCAGCCCCCCGGGGTCTAGCACAGATACGCAGTATTTT. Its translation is CASSPPGSSTDTQYF.

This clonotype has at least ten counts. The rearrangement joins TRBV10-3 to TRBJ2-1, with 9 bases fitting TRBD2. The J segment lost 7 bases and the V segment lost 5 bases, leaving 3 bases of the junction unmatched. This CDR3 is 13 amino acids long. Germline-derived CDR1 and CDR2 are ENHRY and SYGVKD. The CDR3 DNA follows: TGTGCCATCAGTTTGCTAGCGGGAAATGAGCAGTTCTTC. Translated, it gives CAISLLAGNEQFF.

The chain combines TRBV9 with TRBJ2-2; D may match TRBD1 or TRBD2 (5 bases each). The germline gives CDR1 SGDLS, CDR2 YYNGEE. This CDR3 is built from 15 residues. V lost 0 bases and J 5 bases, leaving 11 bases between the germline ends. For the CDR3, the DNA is TGTGCCAGCAGCGTAGAGGGACCTAGGACCGGGGAGCTGTTTTTT. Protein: CASSVEGPRTGELFF.

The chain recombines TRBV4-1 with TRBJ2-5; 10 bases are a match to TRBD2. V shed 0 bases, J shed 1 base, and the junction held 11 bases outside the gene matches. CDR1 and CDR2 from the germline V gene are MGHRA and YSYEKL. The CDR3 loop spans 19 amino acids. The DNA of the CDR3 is TGCGCCAGCAGCCAAGAAAGGTCTAGCGGGAGTGCCCTCCAAGAGACCCAGTACTTC. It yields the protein CASSQERSSGSALQETQYF.

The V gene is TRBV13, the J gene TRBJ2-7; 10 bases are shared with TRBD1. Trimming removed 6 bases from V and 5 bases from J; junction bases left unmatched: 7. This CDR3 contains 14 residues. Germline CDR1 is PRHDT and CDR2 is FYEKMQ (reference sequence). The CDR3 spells CASRSLGTGDEQYF. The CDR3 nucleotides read TGTGCCAGCAGGAGCTTGGGGACAGGGGACGAGCAGTACTTC.

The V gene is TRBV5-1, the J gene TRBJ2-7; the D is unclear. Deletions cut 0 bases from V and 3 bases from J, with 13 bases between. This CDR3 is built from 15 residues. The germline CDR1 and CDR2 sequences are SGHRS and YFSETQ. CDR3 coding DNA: TGCGCCAGCAGCTTGGACGGACGTTTTTTCTACGAGCAGTACTTC. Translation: CASSLDGRFFYEQYF.

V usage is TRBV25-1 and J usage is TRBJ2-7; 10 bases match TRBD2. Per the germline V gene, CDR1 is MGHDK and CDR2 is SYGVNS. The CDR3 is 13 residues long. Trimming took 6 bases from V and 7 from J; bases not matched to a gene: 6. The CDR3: CASRGTSDGEQYF. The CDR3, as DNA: TGTGCCAGCAGAGGGACTAGCGATGGGGAGCAGTACTTC.

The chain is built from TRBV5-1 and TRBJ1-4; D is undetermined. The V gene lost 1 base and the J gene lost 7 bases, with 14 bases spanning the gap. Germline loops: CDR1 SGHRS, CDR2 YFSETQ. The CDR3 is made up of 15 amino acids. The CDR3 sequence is CASSLPGQNGEKLFF. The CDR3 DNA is TGCGCCAGCAGCTTGCCGGGTCAAAACGGTGAAAAACTGTTTTTT. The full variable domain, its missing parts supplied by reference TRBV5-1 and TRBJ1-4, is KAGVTQTPRYLIKTRGQQVTLSCSPISGHRSVSWYQQTPGQGLQFLFEYFSETQRNKGNFPGRFSGRQFSNSRSEMNVSTLELGDSALYLCASSLPGQNGEKLFFGSGTQLSVL.